One and the same sample provided the 3 T cell receptor beta chains below, sequenced in a study of blood T cell repertoires in COVID-19 (TCRdb year 2020). Library method: the immunoSEQ multiplex PCR assay. Held by TCRdb, this immuneACCESS table contains in-frame sequences only and omits some clones. Under half of the omission traces to an unresolved V gene where checked; the cause of the rest is unknown. The sample table holds fewer than 85,000 clones, of which 80% to 90% were seen once. Together, the top ten hold approximately 4.5% of the sample. Sample: peripheral blood. These receptor sequences come from a middle-aged man with active COVID-19.

The gene calls are TRBV12-5 and TRBJ1-6; weak D call: TRBD1 (5 bases). Germline assignment: CDR1 LGHNT and CDR2 FRNRAP. Trimming removed 4 bases from V and 2 bases from J, with 18 bases in between. This CDR3 region has 18 residues. CDR3 nucleotides: TGTGCTAGTGGTTACGTCGCAGGGAAAGCGCCCTATAATTCACCCCTCCACTTT. This encodes CASGYVAGKAPYNSPLHF.

This clone was detected a few times. V gene TRBV5-1 combines with J gene TRBJ2-7; D not resolved. V dropped 3 bases and J dropped 2 bases, with 15 bases sitting between them. Germline CDR1 and CDR2: SGHRS and YFSETQ. The CDR3 length is 15 residues. The CDR3 nucleotides read TGCGCCAGCAGCTCTTCCGGGTCCACTACCTACGAGCAGTACTTC. Protein product: CASSSSGSTTYEQYF.

The V and J genes are TRBV19 and TRBJ2-5, with D perhaps matching TRBD2 (5 bases). The length of the CDR3 is 16 residues. Germline V gives CDR1 LNHDA, CDR2 SQIVND (reference sequence). The germline V and J ends were trimmed by 0 bases and 1 base, with 12 bases remaining between them. CDR3 sequence reads: CASSIDPSRRQETQYF. The CDR3 DNA reads TGTGCCAGTAGTATAGACCCTAGCCGCCGCCAAGAGACCCAGTACTTC.